The 2 T cell receptor beta chains below all came from one sample that was sequenced in a study of beta chain features in type 1 diabetes (dated by TCRdb to the late 2010s). Library preparation used the immunoSEQ multiplex PCR assay. The entire isolated RNA was reverse transcribed using the High Capacity cDNA Reverse Transcription Kit, and thus expressed TCRB transcripts were sequenced. This immuneACCESS table, as held by TCRdb, lists in-frame sequences with V and J called but not all clones. Of the missing ones, under half trace to an unresolved V gene in checked studies; the others have no known cause. The sample profile shows roughly 50,000 clones; roughly 40% of them were found once. The leading ten clones occupy 1.4% of the sample. What the study reported, not specific to this receptor: In all four CD4+ subsets, TCRB CDR3 length was moderately but significantly shorter in type 1 diabetes patients.

These receptors have no known antigen. The sample consisted of Tregs from blood. The sample's cell subset or site label is to be understood as: regulatory CD4+ T cells. The receptors were gathered from a man aged 25-45 years with type 1 diabetes.

This chain joins TRBV7-2 and TRBJ2-7; TRBD2 might be the D (6 bases). CDR3 length equals 15 residues. V lost 1 base, J lost 4 bases, and 14 bases lay in between. Germline loops: CDR1 SGHTA, CDR2 FQGNSA. The chain's CDR3 is CASSLVGGAAYEQYF. As DNA, the CDR3 is TGTGCCAGCAGCTTAGTAGGCGGGGCTGCGTACGAGCAGTACTTC.

CDR3: CASISPTLAGSGELFF. CDR3 DNA sequence: TGTGCCAGCATATCCCCCACTCTAGCGGGATCCGGGGAGCTGTTTTTT. This rearrangement joins TRBV5-5 to TRBJ2-2; TRBD2 matches at 9 bases. The CDR3 is 16 amino acids. Germline V gene sequence: CDR1 SGHKS, CDR2 YYEKEE (reference sequence). Trimming took 6 bases from V and 6 from J; bases not matched to a gene: 12.